This T cell receptor beta chain originates from a study of OX40 agonist ivuxolimab in advanced cancers. Study-level findings and limits: Some patients without response likewise showed low normalized clonal expansion. There were, on average, more expanded clones in CD8+ T cells than in CD4+. Clones of CD4+ and CD8+ blood T cells grew by week 6 at doses of 0.1 to 3.0 mg/kg.

CDR1 and CDR2 (germline): SGHVS, FNYEAQ. V was pared by 5 bases and J by 5 bases, with 12 bases between. This CDR3 region has 13 residues. Peripheral blood came from all dose cohorts at three timepoints. Regarding this clone: The antigen remains unidentified.

The data were produced by immunoSEQ multiplex PCR, yet TCRdb's version contains in-frame clones alone and is incomplete. The profile shows 23,000 or so clones, just under 85% of them singletons. The gene calls are TRBV7-6 and TRBJ1-2; TRBD1 might be the D (5 bases). This sample comprised CD4+ or CD8+ T cells sorted from blood, obtained in a trial of the OX40 agonist ivuxolimab. This TCR derives from an adult with an advanced solid tumor such as melanoma, head and neck, liver or kidney cancer. The CDR3 reads CASSPGTEYGYTF. CDR3 DNA: TGTGCCAGCAGCCCCGGGACTGAGTATGGCTACACCTTC.